One and the same sample provided the 18 T cell receptor beta chains below, sequenced in a study of molecular identifiers for immune sequencing clone quantification. A single record per CDR3 protein comes from TCRdb applying MiXCR to the PCR reads. Of some 97,000 distinct CDR3 sequences in the sample, 24% were seen once. Sequenced material: naive CD8+ T cells from blood, with Jurkat cell RNA spiked in. Subset defined: FACS-sorted CD8+CD4-CCR7+CD45RA+ naive T cells. These receptors were taken from a human donor in good health. Some libraries in this study had Jurkat cell RNA spiked in.

This clonotype was seen ten or more times. The chain joins TRBV7-6 to TRBJ2-4, with 10 positions matching TRBD1. J gave up 5 bases and V 5 bases, and 3 bases lay outside the gene matches. Germline V CDR1 and CDR2: SGHVS, FNYEAQ. This CDR3 is built from 14 residues. CDR3 DNA sequence: TGTGCCAGCAGCCCCGGGACAGGGGAAAACATTCAGTACTTC. This sequence encodes CASSPGTGENIQYF.

The CDR3 loop is CASSQGRGTSYEQYF. CDR3 nucleotides: TGCGCCAGCAGCCAAGGCAGGGGAACTTCCTACGAGCAGTACTTC. This chain links TRBV4-1 with TRBJ2-7, with D perhaps TRBD1 (6 bases). This CDR3 spans 15 amino acids. Germline values: CDR1 MGHRA, CDR2 YSYEKL. V shed 1 base and J shed 1 base, with 11 bases lying between them.

This clonotype was seen ten or more times. This rearrangement joins TRBV12-3 or TRBV12-4 to TRBJ2-3, with D perhaps TRBD2 (7 bases). V lost 5 bases and J 4 bases, leaving 13 bases between the germline ends. This CDR3 contains 14 residues. CDR3 region: CASSDRGAPDTQYF. CDR3 bases: TGTGCCAGCAGTGATCGGGGGGCTCCAGATACGCAGTATTTT.

This clonotype was observed a handful of times. The chain is built from TRBV19 and TRBJ2-1; D gene unclear. V gave up 6 bases and J gave up 6 bases, with 9 bases separating them. There are 12 residues in the CDR3. Germline V lookup: CDR1 LNHDA, CDR2 SQIVND (reference sequence). The CDR3 reads CASSKEGNEQFF. In DNA, the CDR3 is TGTGCCAGTAGCAAAGAAGGCAATGAGCAGTTCTTC.

This clonotype came up many times. This rearrangement joins TRBV29-1 to TRBJ2-3; D is uncertain. V lost 4 bases and J lost 2, with 10 bases in between. The CDR3 has 13 residues. Germline V gene lookup returns CDR1 SQVTM and CDR2 ANQGSEA. The CDR3 is CSVVWDNTDTQYF. DNA of the CDR3: TGCAGCGTTGTTTGGGATAACACAGATACGCAGTATTTT.

This clonotype was counted at least ten times. The chain is built from TRBV23-1 and TRBJ2-3; D is tentatively TRBD1 or TRBD2 (5 bases each). TRBV23-1 is placed among ORFs of uncertain function. V gave up 3 bases and J gave up 2 bases, with 15 bases separating them. The CDR3 contains 16 residues. In DNA form, the CDR3 reads TGCGCCAGCAGTCAGGGGACGGGGCAGGTCACAGATACGCAGTATTTT. Protein: CASSQGTGQVTDTQYF.

This clonotype was recorded a few times. The chain employs TRBV29-1 and TRBJ2-1; 8 positions agree with TRBD1. This CDR3 comprises 16 residues. V lost 3 bases and J lost 0; bases outside the gene matches: 7. The germline CDR1 and CDR2 sequences are SQVTM and ANQGSEA. This CDR3 reads CSVDFGQGLSYNEQFF. CDR3 bases: TGCAGCGTTGATTTCGGACAGGGACTCTCCTACAATGAGCAGTTCTTC.

This clonotype was counted at least ten times. V gene TRBV20-1 combines with J gene TRBJ2-1, with TRBD1 as a possible D gene (5 bases). Trimming took off 4 bases at V and 6 bases at J, with 25 bases between the two ends. The CDR3 covers 17 residues. CDR1 DFQATT and CDR2 SNEGSKA come from the germline V gene (reference sequence). The DNA of the CDR3 is TGCAGTGCTAATAACCCGTATTTTTCGCAGGGCCCCAATGAGCAGTTCTTC. Protein sequence: CSANNPYFSQGPNEQFF.

The V gene is TRBV4-2, the J gene TRBJ1-3; perhaps TRBD1 as D (5 bases). Trimming took off 0 bases at V and 4 bases at J, with 13 bases between the two ends. Per the germline V gene, CDR1 is LGHNA and CDR2 is YNFKEQ. The CDR3 has 16 amino acids. The CDR3 loop reads CASSQDGGGVGNTIYF. CDR3 DNA: TGTGCCAGCAGCCAAGATGGTGGGGGGGTGGGAAACACCATATATTTT.

This clonotype has more than one count but fewer than ten. The rearrangement joins TRBV5-4 to TRBJ2-7; 8 bases align to TRBD1. With V trimmed by 4 bases and J by 4 bases, 13 bases remained unmatched. The CDR3 is 16 residues long. Germline assignment: CDR1 SGHNT and CDR2 YYREEE (reference sequence). CDR3 DNA: TGTGCCAGCAGCCAAAACCCGGGACAGGTGATATACGAGCAGTACTTC. Protein product: CASSQNPGQVIYEQYF.

This clonotype was detected only a few times. The chain has TRBV27 and TRBJ1-1; 8 bases map to TRBD1. CDR3 length equals 16 residues. Germline values: CDR1 MNHEY, CDR2 SMNVEV (reference sequence). With V trimmed by 3 bases and J by 3 bases, 9 bases remained unmatched. The CDR3 protein is CASSFLQGGGYTEAFF. As DNA, the CDR3 is TGTGCCAGCAGTTTCCTACAGGGGGGTGGGTACACTGAAGCTTTCTTT.

In this sample, this clonotype turned up many times. Written as DNA, the CDR3 is TGTGCCAGCAGTTACTCCATAGCGGCCAGGGATACGCAGTATTTT. It encodes CASSYSIAARDTQYF. The V call is TRBV6-2 or TRBV6-3, the J call TRBJ2-3; D perhaps matches TRBD2 (6 bases). The CDR3 covers 15 residues. Germline V gene lookup returns CDR1 MNHEY and CDR2 SVGEGT. V was trimmed by 0 bases and J by 6 bases, leaving 13 bases between them.

Turning to this clonotype: A much larger clone lies a single base off, so this may be a read error. The gene calls are TRBV14 and TRBJ2-2, with a possible D match to TRBD2 (5 bases). The CDR3 covers 14 residues. The germline V gene has CDR1 SGHDN and CDR2 FVKESK. The chain's CDR3 is CASSDERGTGEQFF. The CDR3 DNA reads TGTGCCAGCAGCGACGAGAGAGGAACCGGGGAGCAGTTTTTT.

This clonotype was counted between two and nine times. The rearrangement joins TRBV20-1 to TRBJ2-7, with D perhaps matching TRBD1 (6 bases). V lost 3 bases and J lost 3, with 9 bases in between. CDR1 is DFQATT, CDR2 SNEGSKA, per germline (reference sequence). There are 12 residues in the CDR3. The CDR3 sequence: CSASRGGYEQYF. For the CDR3, the DNA is TGCAGTGCTAGCAGGGGTGGCTACGAGCAGTACTTC.

This clonotype was seen ten or more times. The genes are TRBV5-1 and TRBJ1-1; 8 bases line up with TRBD1. J lost 1 base, V lost 4 bases, and 6 bases had no gene match. CDR1 is SGHRS and CDR2 is YFSETQ in the germline V gene. The CDR3 is 15 amino acids. CDR3 sequence: CASSGGTGENTEAFF. The CDR3, as DNA: TGCGCCAGCAGCGGAGGGACAGGCGAGAACACTGAAGCTTTCTTT.

There are a few counts of this clonotype. This clone may be a read error of a much larger clone one base away. Here the CDR3 DNA reads TGTGCCAGCAGCTTAGAGCAGGGACAGGGGTTCTTC. This encodes CASSLEQGQGFF. J is TRBJ2-7 and V is TRBV7-9, with 10 bases aligning to TRBD1. This CDR3 comprises 12 residues. CDR1 and CDR2 (germline): SEHNR, FQNEAQ (reference sequence).

About this clonotype itself: This may be a read error, as it is one base from a much larger clone. J is TRBJ2-5 and V is TRBV7-9, with TRBD2 as a possible D gene (5 bases). Germline CDR1 and CDR2: SEHNR and FQNEAQ (reference sequence). This CDR3 is built from 16 residues. The CDR3 sequence: CPSSFPRMTIQETQYF. The CDR3 nucleotides read TGTCCCAGCAGCTTCCCTCGAATGACTATCCAAGAGACCCAGTACTTC.

In its sample, this clonotype was seen a few times. The J gene is TRBJ2-7, the V gene TRBV18; D is unresolved. Trimming pared 10 bases from V and 5 bases from J, leaving 15 bases between. Germline lookup yields CDR1 KGHSH and CDR2 LQKENI. This CDR3 has 12 residues. CDR3: CANSYNVNEQYF. Here the CDR3 DNA reads TGTGCCAACTCGTATAACGTAAACGAGCAGTACTTC.